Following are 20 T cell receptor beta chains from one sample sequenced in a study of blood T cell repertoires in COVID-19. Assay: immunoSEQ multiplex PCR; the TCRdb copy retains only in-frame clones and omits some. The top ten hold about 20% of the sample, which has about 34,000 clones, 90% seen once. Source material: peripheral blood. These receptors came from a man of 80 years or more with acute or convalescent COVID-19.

The CDR3 sequence is CASSIGTSGYQETQYF. CDR3 DNA: TGTGCCAGTAGTATTGGGACTAGCGGTTACCAAGAGACCCAGTACTTC. V gene TRBV19 combines with J gene TRBJ2-5, with 11 nucleotides matching TRBD2. The V gene's germline CDR1 is LNHDA and CDR2 SQIVND (reference sequence). The CDR3 loop spans 16 amino acids. Losses at the gene ends were 3 bases for V and 0 bases for J; bases not matched to a gene: 3.

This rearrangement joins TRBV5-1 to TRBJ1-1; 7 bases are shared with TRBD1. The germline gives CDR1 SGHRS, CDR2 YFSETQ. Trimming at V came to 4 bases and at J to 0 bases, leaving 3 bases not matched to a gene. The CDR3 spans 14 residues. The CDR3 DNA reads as TGCGCCAGCAGCACAGGGGCGTTGAACACTGAAGCTTTCTTT. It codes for CASSTGALNTEAFF.

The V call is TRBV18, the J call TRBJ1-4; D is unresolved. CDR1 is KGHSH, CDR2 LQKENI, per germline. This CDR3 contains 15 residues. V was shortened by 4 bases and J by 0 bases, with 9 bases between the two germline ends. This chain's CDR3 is CASSLGSATNEKLFF. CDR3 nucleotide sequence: TGTGCCAGCTCACTTGGGAGTGCAACTAATGAAAAACTGTTTTTT.

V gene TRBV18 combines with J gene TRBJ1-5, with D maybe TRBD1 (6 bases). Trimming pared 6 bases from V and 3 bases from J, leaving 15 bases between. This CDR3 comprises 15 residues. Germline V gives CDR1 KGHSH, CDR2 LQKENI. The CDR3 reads CASSPGAGDNQPQHF. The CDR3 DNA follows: TGTGCCAGCTCCCCAGGGGCAGGGGACAATCAGCCCCAGCATTTT.

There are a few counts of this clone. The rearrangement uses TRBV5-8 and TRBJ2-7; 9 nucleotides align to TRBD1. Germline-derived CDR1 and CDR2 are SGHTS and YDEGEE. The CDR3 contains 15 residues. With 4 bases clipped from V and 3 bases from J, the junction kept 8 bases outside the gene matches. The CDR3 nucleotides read TGTGCCAGCAGCAAGGGGACAGGGCTTTACTACGAGCAGTACTTC. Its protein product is CASSKGTGLYYEQYF.

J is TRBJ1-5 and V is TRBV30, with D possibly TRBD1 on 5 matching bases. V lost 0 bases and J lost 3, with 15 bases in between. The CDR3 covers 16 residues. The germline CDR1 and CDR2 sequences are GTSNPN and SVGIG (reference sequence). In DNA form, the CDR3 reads TGTGCCTGGAGTGTATTCGGCAGGGTGTACAATCAGCCCCAGCATTTT. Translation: CAWSVFGRVYNQPQHF.

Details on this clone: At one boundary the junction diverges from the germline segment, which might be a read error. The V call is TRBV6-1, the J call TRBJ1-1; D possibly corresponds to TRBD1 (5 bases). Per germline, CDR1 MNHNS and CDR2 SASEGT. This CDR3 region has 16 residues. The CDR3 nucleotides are TGTGCCAGCAGTGAAAGGGGCAGGGCGTTGAAGACTGAAGCTTTCTTT. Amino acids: CASSERGRALKTEAFF.

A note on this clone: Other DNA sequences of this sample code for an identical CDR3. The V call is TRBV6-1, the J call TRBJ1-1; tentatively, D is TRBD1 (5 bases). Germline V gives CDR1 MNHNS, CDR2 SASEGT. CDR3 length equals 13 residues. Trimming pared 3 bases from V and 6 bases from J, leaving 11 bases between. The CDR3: CASSEGSTAEAFF. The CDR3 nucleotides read TGTGCCAGCAGTGAGGGCTCGACAGCTGAAGCTTTCTTT.

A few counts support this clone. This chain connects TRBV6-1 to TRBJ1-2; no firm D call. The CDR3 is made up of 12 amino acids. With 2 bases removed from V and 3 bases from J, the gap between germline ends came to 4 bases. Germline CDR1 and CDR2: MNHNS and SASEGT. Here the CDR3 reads CASSETDYGYTF. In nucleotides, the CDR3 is TGTGCCAGCAGTGAAACGGACTATGGCTACACCTTC.

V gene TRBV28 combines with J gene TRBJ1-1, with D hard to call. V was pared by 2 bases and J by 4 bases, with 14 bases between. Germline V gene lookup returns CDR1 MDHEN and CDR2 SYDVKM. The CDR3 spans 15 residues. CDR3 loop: CASSLPREIPTEAFF. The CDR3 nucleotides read TGTGCCAGCAGTTTACCCCGGGAAATACCCACTGAAGCTTTCTTT.

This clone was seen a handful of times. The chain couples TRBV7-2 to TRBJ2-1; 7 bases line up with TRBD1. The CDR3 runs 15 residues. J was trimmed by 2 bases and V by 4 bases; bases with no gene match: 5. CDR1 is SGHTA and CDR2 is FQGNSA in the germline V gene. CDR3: CASSSDRAAYNEQFF. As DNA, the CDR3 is TGTGCCAGCAGCTCAGACAGGGCGGCCTACAATGAGCAGTTCTTC.

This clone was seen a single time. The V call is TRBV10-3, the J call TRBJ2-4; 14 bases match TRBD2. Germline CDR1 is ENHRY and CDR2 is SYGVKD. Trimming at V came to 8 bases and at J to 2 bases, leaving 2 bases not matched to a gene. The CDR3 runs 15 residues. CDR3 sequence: CAIGTSGGSKNIQYF. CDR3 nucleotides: TGTGCCATCGGGACTAGCGGGGGTTCCAAAAACATTCAGTACTTC.

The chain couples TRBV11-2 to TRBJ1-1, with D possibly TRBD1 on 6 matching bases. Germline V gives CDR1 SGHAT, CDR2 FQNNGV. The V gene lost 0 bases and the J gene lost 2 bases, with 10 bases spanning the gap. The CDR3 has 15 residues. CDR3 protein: CASSLERTANTEAFF. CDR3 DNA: TGTGCCAGCAGCTTAGAGAGGACAGCCAACACTGAAGCTTTCTTT.

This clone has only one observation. The CDR3 loop is CASSTQGNEQFF. The CDR3 coding sequence is TGTGCCAGCAGTACACAGGGAAATGAGCAGTTCTTC. This sequence joins TRBV28 and TRBJ2-1; possibly TRBD1 for D (6 bases). With 5 bases removed from V and 7 bases from J, the gap between germline ends came to 9 bases. The germline V gene encodes CDR1 MDHEN and CDR2 SYDVKM. This CDR3 comprises 12 residues.

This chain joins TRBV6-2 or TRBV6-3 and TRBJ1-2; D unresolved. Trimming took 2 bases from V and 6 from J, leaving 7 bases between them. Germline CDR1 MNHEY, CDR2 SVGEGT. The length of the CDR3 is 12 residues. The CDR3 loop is CASSYALDGYTF. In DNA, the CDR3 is TGTGCCAGCAGTTACGCGTTGGATGGCTACACCTTC.

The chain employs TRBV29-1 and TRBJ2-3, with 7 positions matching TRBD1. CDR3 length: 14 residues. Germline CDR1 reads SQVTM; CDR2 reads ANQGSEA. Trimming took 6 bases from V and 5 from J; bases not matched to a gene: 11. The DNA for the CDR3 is TGCAGCGTCAGACCGACAGGGAGCCAAGATACGCAGTATTTT. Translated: CSVRPTGSQDTQYF.

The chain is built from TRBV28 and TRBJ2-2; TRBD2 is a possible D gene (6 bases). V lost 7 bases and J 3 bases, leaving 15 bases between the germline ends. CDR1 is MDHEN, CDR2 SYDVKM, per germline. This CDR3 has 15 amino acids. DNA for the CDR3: TGTGCCAGCACCTTAAGAGGGACTGACACCGGGGAGCTGTTTTTT. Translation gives CASTLRGTDTGELFF.

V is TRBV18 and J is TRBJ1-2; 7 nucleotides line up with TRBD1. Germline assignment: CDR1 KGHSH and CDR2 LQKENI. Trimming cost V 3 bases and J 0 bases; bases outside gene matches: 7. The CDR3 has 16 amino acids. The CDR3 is CASSPRTGSSNYGYTF. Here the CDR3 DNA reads TGTGCCAGCTCACCTCGGACAGGCAGCTCTAACTATGGCTACACCTTC.

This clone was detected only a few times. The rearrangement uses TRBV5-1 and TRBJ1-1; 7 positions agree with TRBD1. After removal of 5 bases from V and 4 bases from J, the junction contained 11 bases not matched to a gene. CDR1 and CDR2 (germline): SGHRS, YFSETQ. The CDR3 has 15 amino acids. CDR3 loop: CASSRGAAGGTEAFF. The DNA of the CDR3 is TGCGCCAGCAGTCGGGGTGCGGCAGGGGGCACTGAAGCTTTCTTT.

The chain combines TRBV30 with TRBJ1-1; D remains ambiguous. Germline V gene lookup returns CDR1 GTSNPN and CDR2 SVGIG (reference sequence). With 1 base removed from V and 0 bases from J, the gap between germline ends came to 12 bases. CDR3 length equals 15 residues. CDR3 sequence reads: CAWSELGQLNTEAFF. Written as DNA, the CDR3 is TGTGCCTGGAGTGAACTGGGCCAGTTGAACACTGAAGCTTTCTTT.